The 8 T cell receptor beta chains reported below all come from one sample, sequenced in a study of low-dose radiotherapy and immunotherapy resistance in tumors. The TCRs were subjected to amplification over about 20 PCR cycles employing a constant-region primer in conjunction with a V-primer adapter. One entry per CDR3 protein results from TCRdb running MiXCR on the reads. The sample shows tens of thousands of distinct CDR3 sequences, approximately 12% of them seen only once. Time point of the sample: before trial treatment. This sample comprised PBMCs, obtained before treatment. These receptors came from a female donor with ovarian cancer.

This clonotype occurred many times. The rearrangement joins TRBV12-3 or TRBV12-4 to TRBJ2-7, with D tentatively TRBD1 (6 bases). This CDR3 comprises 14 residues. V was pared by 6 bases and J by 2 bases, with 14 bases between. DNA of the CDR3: TGTGCCAGCAGCTTACAGGGCCAAACCTACGAGCAGTACTTC. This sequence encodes CASSLQGQTYEQYF.

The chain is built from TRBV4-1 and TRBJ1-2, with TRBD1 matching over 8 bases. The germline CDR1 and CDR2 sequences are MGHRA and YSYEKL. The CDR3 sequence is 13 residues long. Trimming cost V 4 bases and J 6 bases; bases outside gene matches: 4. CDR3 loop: CASSRGQGDGYTF. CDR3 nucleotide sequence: TGCGCCAGCAGCCGAGGACAGGGAGATGGCTACACCTTC.

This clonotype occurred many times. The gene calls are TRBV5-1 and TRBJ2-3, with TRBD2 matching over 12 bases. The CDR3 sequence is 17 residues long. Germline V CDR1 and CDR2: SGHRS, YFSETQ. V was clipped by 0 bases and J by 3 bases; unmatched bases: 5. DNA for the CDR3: TGCGCCAGCAGCTTGGCTCTACTAGCGGGGGGTACAGATACGCAGTATTTT. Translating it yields CASSLALLAGGTDTQYF.

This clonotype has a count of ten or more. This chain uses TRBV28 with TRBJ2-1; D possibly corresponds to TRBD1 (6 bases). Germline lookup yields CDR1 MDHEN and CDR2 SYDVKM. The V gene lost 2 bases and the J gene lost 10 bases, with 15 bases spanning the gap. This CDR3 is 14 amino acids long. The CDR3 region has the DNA TGTGCCAGCAGTTTACCACAGGGAGCCTACGAGCAGTTCTTC. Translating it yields CASSLPQGAYEQFF.

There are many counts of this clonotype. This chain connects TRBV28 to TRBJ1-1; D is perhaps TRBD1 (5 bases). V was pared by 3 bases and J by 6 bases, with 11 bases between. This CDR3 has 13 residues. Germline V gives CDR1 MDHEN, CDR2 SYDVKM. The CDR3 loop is CASSFGGPPEAFF. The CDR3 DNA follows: TGTGCCAGCAGTTTCGGGGGACCCCCTGAAGCTTTCTTT.

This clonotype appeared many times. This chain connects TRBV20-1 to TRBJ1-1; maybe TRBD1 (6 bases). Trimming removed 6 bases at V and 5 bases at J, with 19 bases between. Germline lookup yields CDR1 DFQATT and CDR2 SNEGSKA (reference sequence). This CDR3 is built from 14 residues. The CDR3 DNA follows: TGCAGTGCCCCCCAGGGGACGTCGGGAACTGAAGCTTTCTTT. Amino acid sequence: CSAPQGTSGTEAFF.

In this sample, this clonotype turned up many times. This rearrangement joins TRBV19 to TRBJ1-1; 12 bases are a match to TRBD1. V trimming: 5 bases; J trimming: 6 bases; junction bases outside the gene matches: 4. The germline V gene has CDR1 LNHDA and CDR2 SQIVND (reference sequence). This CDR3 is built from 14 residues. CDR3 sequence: CASSGGQGASEAFF. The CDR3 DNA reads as TGTGCCAGTAGTGGGGGACAGGGGGCCTCTGAAGCTTTCTTT. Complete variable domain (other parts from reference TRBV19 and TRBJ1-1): DGGITQSPKYLFRKEGQNVTLSCEQNLNHDAMYWYRQDPGQGLRLIYYSQIVNDFQKGDIAEGYSVSREKKESFPLTVTSAQKNPTAFYLCASSGGQGASEAFFGQGTRLTVV.

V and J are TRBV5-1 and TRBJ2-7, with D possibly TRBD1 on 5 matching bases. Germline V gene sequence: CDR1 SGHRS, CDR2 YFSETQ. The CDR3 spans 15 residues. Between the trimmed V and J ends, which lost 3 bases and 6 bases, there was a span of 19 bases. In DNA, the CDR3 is TGCGCCAGCAGCTCCATACCGACAGCGCAGGGCGAGCAGTACTTC. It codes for CASSSIPTAQGEQYF.